This T cell receptor beta chain derives from a study of long-term antiretroviral therapy in people with HIV. Sequencing relied on immunoSEQ assay v3.0, run at survey level. The method was immunoSEQ multiplex PCR; TCRdb's version includes in-frame clones alone and lacks a portion of them. This sample has 20,000 to 25,000 clones; under 90% occur once, and the top ten carry 18%. General study findings and limits: For ART adherence, viral resistance and therapy changes, no data were available.

Prior to DNA extraction, the samples held roughly 0.85-11 million cryopreserved PBMC. This clone was counted between two and nine times. Antigen: not known. CDR3 length: 15 residues. Germline V gene sequence: CDR1 MGHDK, CDR2 SYGVNS. V was shortened by 2 bases and J by 10 bases, with 15 bases between the two germline ends. The source of this sequence is a man in his forties with HIV. This chain joins TRBV25-1 and TRBJ1-6; D not resolved. The source was unsorted PBMCs, collected 0.5 years before starting antiretroviral therapy. CDR3 nucleotide sequence: TGTGCCAGCAGTGAAGACCCGGTTTTCAGATCACCCCTCCACTTT. This gives the protein CASSEDPVFRSPLHF.